This record looks at one TCR beta chain sequence and its context. The antigen is not known. The germline CDR1 and CDR2 sequences are KGHSH and LQKENI. The CDR3 contains 15 residues. V lost 5 bases, J lost 3 bases, and 4 bases stayed unmatched. The entry originates in a study of cytomegalovirus exposure and HLA in healthy donors. Findings and caveats of the study: Being productive about 90% or about 30% of the time was typical of most TCR beta V segments in an earlier analysis.

With 60 Vbeta and 13 Jbeta primers, the PCR was carried out. Per the authors' pipeline: A follow-up analysis tallied about 80 million unique TCR beta chains, roughly 11 million shared. Data came from immunoSEQ multiplex PCR; TCRdb stores just in-frame clones and leaves some out. That table furnishes V, J and clone size, whereas the DNA furnished D and trimming. The sample lists 150,000 to 200,000 clones, 60% to 85% seen once, with 0.9% to 1.2% in the top ten. Source material: PBMCs. This chain uses TRBV18 with TRBJ1-5; 10 nucleotides line up with TRBD1. This receptor was obtained from a woman between 40 and 55 years old in good health and CMV-seronegative. The CDR3 coding sequence is TGTGCCAGCTCATCGGACAGGGGGGACAATCAGCCCCAGCATTTT. Its protein is CASSSDRGDNQPQHF.